A single T cell receptor (beta chain) is shown here with its context. Its cognate antigen is unknown. Its ends do not fully match the called genes, so a read error is possible. TCRdb processed the RT-PCR reads anew with MiXCR; each CDR3 protein has one entry. In the table there are approximately 18,000 distinct CDR3 sequences, about 56% of which are singletons. The data stem from a study of yellow fever vaccine responses in identical twins. Broader study findings: Twins' vaccine T cell responses were reported to seem partly convergent and partly personalized.

Germline assignment: CDR1 MDHEN and CDR2 SYDVKM. The CDR3 has 12 residues. Sequencing used T cells from blood (PBMCs), unsorted or a sorted subset (not recorded which), obtained before or after yellow fever vaccination (not recorded which). This chain joins TRBV28 and TRBJ1-5; tentatively, D is TRBD1 (5 bases). This TCR came from a woman between 18 and 30 years old who received the yellow fever vaccine. The CDR3 nucleotides are TGTGCCAGCAGTTCAGTGTTGGCGAGACAGAATTTT. This gives the protein CASSSVLARQNF.